This TCR beta chain was found in a study of blood T cell repertoires in COVID-19. The overall study: Material from acute and convalescent COVID-19 was sourced from the United States, Italy and Spain.

Some clones are missing from TCRdb's copy, which holds only in-frame ones; the method was immunoSEQ multiplex PCR. This table holds some 150,000 clones, roughly 86% found once. V was pared by 4 bases and J by 5 bases, with 13 bases of the junction left unmatched. CDR1 SGDLS and CDR2 YYNGEE come from the germline V gene. The CDR3 is 17 residues long. This chain uses TRBV9 with TRBJ2-5, with 11 bases aligning to TRBD1. The source material was peripheral blood. The sequence was collected from a man aged 40-55 years who had recovered from COVID-19. CDR3 in amino acids: CASSYLGQGAGMETQYF. For the CDR3, the DNA is TGTGCCAGCAGCTACCTCGGACAGGGGGCGGGTATGGAGACCCAGTACTTC.